These 13 T cell receptor beta chains share one sample of origin, sequenced in a study of T cell responses to AZD1222 COVID-19 vaccine. Sequencing was performed with immunoSEQ multiplex PCR; in TCRdb, only in-frame clones are kept and a portion is missing. The repertoire holds 100,000 to 150,000 clones, just over 90% seen once, with around 0.99% in the top ten. The sequences come from peripheral blood, collected 28 days after the second AZD1222 dose. These receptors originate from an adult who received the AZD1222 COVID-19 vaccine.

V usage is TRBV7-9 and J usage is TRBJ2-7, with 7 bases lining up with TRBD1. The trim removed 1 base at V and 9 bases at J, leaving 0 bases unmatched. Germline-derived CDR1 and CDR2 are SEHNR and FQNEAQ (reference sequence). This CDR3 comprises 11 residues. The DNA for the CDR3 is TGTGCCAGCAGCTTAGACAGGGGGCAGTACTTC. Protein sequence: CASSLDRGQYF.

The chain is built from TRBV6-1 and TRBJ1-5; 8 bases fit TRBD1. The CDR3 consists of 15 residues. Germline assignment: CDR1 MNHNS and CDR2 SASEGT. Trimming took 1 base from V and 4 from J; bases not matched to a gene: 3. The CDR3 sequence is CASSEVGQGNQPQHF. The CDR3 nucleotides are TGTGCCAGCAGTGAAGTTGGACAGGGTAATCAGCCCCAGCATTTT.

The chain carries TRBV5-4 and TRBJ2-7; TRBD2 matches at 7 bases. The CDR3 covers 12 residues. The germline V gene has CDR1 SGHNT and CDR2 YYREEE (reference sequence). V was pared by 10 bases and J by 7 bases, with 11 bases of the junction left unmatched. DNA for the CDR3: TGTGCCCCCGGGACTAACGCAGGGGAGCAGTACTTC. It codes for CAPGTNAGEQYF.

The chain couples TRBV18 to TRBJ1-4, with 10 bases matching TRBD1. The V gene's germline CDR1 is KGHSH and CDR2 LQKENI. The V and J ends lost 3 bases and 7 bases, in that order; junction bases with no gene match: 2. CDR3 length: 14 amino acids. CDR3 nucleotides: TGTGCCAGCTCACCGGGACAGGGGATTGAAAAACTGTTTTTT. This translates into CASSPGQGIEKLFF.

The chain recombines TRBV7-2 with TRBJ1-2; D is uncertain. This CDR3 spans 13 amino acids. Trimming cost V 6 bases and J 8 bases, with 16 bases left between them. Germline V gene sequence: CDR1 SGHTA, CDR2 FQGNSA. CDR3 region: CASSAWEALGYTF. The CDR3 DNA sequence: TGTGCCAGCAGTGCGTGGGAGGCTTTAGGCTACACCTTC.

The chain joins TRBV3-1 (or the pseudogene TRBV3-2) to TRBJ2-3; D may match TRBD1 or TRBD2 (6 bases each). The CDR3 is 12 amino acids. Germline V CDR1 and CDR2: LGHDT, YNNKEL (reference sequence). The V gene lost 6 bases and the J gene lost 6 bases, with 10 bases spanning the gap. The CDR3 region has the DNA TGTGCCAGCAGTCCGGGGGCGGATACGCAGTATTTT. Its protein product is CASSPGADTQYF.

This chain links TRBV2 with TRBJ2-5; D might be TRBD1 (5 bases). The CDR3 totals 14 residues. Trimming pared 7 bases from V and 5 bases from J, leaving 17 bases between. Germline loops: CDR1 SNHLY, CDR2 FYNNEI. CDR3: CASNQGSSTETQYF. The CDR3 DNA is TGTGCCAGCAACCAGGGAAGCTCGACGGAGACCCAGTACTTC.

The chain joins TRBV7-3 to TRBJ1-1, with TRBD1 as a possible D gene (5 bases). The CDR3 contains 16 residues. Trimming took 4 bases from V and 0 from J, leaving 15 bases between them. Germline V gives CDR1 SGHTA, CDR2 FQGTGA. CDR3 in DNA: TGTGCCAGCAGCTGGAAAATAGGGGCGATGAACACTGAAGCTTTCTTT. Residues: CASSWKIGAMNTEAFF.

Here the CDR3 DNA reads TGTGCCAGTAGTATAGGAGGATCAGAGGGGAATTCACCCCTCCACTTT. It translates to CASSIGGSEGNSPLHF. The chain has TRBV19 and TRBJ1-6; D is perhaps TRBD1 (5 bases). This CDR3 contains 16 residues. V was trimmed by 1 base and J by 7 bases, leaving 14 bases between them. CDR1 and CDR2 from the germline V gene are LNHDA and SQIVND (reference sequence).

The rearrangement links TRBV29-1 to TRBJ2-3; D gene unclear. With 5 bases removed from V and 6 bases from J, the gap between germline ends came to 9 bases. The CDR3 has 11 residues. Germline V CDR1 and CDR2: SQVTM, ANQGSEA. CDR3 residues: CSVSPGDTQYF. The CDR3 bases are TGCAGCGTTTCCCCCGGGGATACGCAGTATTTT.

The gene calls are TRBV7-3 and TRBJ2-1; perhaps TRBD2 as D (6 bases). Germline loops: CDR1 SGHTA, CDR2 FQGTGA. Trimming stripped 5 bases from V and 9 bases from J, with 23 bases between. CDR3 length: 16 amino acids. CDR3 protein: CASSLSAGSVYTEQFF. The CDR3 DNA follows: TGTGCCAGCAGCCTGTCGGCCGGGAGTGTGTATACTGAGCAGTTCTTC.

This chain joins TRBV19 and TRBJ2-1, with D possibly being TRBD1 or TRBD2 (6 bases each). CDR3 length equals 13 residues. Trimming stripped 0 bases from V and 8 bases from J, with 8 bases between. Per germline, CDR1 LNHDA and CDR2 SQIVND (reference sequence). CDR3 in DNA: TGTGCCAGTAGTATAGAAAGGGGGGATGAGCAGTTCTTC. Its protein product is CASSIERGDEQFF.

J is TRBJ2-3 and V is TRBV7-3; 9 nucleotides align to TRBD1. The CDR3 is made up of 16 amino acids. The trim removed 2 bases at V and 2 bases at J, leaving 5 bases unmatched. Germline V gene data show CDR1 as SGHTA and CDR2 as FQGTGA. CDR3 nucleotides: TGTGCCAGCAGCTTAGTTGGACAGGGGAACACAGATACGCAGTATTTT. The encoded protein is CASSLVGQGNTDTQYF.